The 3 T cell receptor beta chains below all came from one sample that was sequenced in a study of identical twins. TCRdb processed the 5' RACE reads anew with MiXCR; each CDR3 protein has one entry. The profile covers about 890,000 distinct CDR3 sequences, with 9% to 15% appearing a single time and roughly 1.5% taken by the ten largest. This sample also belongs to another study, concerning yellow fever vaccine responses in identical twins.

The sample consisted of PBMCs. The receptors derive from a woman aged 18-35 years in good health.

The rearrangement uses TRBV28 and TRBJ2-3; D gene uncertain. In germline, CDR1 is MDHEN, CDR2 SYDVKM. Trimming stripped 5 bases from V and 0 bases from J, with 12 bases between. This CDR3 contains 15 residues. The CDR3, as DNA: TGTGCCAGCAGTCAACCCTCCGGGAGCACAGATACGCAGTATTTT. Translation: CASSQPSGSTDTQYF.

The chain couples TRBV3-1 to TRBJ1-6; D may be TRBD1 (6 bases). From germline, CDR1 is LGHDT and CDR2 YNNKEL (reference sequence). This CDR3 is built from 16 residues. The V and J ends lost 6 bases and 1 base respectively, with 13 bases between them. The CDR3 region is CASRKGEVSYNSPLHF. In nucleotides, the CDR3 is TGTGCCAGCAGGAAGGGGGAAGTATCCTATAATTCACCCCTCCACTTT.

This clonotype was seen only a few times. The rearrangement joins TRBV10-3 to TRBJ1-2; D is unclear. Trimming took off 3 bases at V and 7 bases at J, with 12 bases between the two ends. Germline lookup yields CDR1 ENHRY and CDR2 SYGVKD. The CDR3 length is 13 residues. CDR3 DNA: TGTGCCATCAGTGATGAGGTGGGAGGTGGCTACACCTTC. Its translation: CAISDEVGGGYTF.